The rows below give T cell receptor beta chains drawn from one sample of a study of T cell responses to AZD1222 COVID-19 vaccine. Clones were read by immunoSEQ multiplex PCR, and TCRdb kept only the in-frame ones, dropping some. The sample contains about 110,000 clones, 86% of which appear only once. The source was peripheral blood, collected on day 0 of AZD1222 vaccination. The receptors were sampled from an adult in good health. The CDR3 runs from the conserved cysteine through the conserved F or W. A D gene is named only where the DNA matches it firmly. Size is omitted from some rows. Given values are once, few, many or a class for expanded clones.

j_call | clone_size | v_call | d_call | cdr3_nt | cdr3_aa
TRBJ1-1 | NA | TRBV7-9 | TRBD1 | TGTGCCAGCAGCTTCGAACAGGGGGGAGACACTGAAGCTTTCTTT | CASSFEQGGDTEAFF
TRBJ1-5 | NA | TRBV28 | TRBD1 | TGTGCCAGCAGTTCAGGGGGGCTGAGCAATCAGCCCCAGCATTTT | CASSSGGLSNQPQHF
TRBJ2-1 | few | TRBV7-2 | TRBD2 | TGTGCCAGCAGCTTAGACGGGCGGGGGACCTACAATGAGCAGTTCTTC | CASSLDGRGTYNEQFF
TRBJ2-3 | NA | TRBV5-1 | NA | TGCGCCAGCAGCTCAAGCACAGATACGCAGTATTTT | CASSSSTDTQYF
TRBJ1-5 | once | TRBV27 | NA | TGTGCCAGCTCCCGAACGGGTCGGCAGCCCCAGCATTTT | CASSRTGRQPQHF
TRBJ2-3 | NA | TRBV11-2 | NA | TGTGCCAGCAGCTTAGGGGCTGGCACAGATACGCAGTATTTT | CASSLGAGTDTQYF
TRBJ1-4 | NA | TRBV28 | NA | TGTGCCAGCCGGACAGTATTTGGTGAAAAACTGTTTTTT | CASRTVFGEKLFF
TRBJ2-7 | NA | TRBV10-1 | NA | TGCGCCAGCAGTGAGGTGGGACAACGTGGAGAGCAGTACTTC | CASSEVGQRGEQYF
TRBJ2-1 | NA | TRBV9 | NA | TGTGCCAGCAGCGTAGCTGGGGGGCGAGCTTACAATGAGCAGTTCTTC | CASSVAGGRAYNEQFF
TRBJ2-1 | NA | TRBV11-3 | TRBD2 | TGTGCCAGCAGCCCACGACCCGGGGGGAGCCACAATGAGCAGTTCTTC | CASSPRPGGSHNEQFF
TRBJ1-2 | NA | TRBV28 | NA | TGTGCCAGTTACCAGGTTGGCTATGGCTACACCTTC | CASYQVGYGYTF
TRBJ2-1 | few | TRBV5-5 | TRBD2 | TGTGCCAGCACCACGGCGGGAGTCAGTGAGCAGTTCTTC | CASTTAGVSEQFF
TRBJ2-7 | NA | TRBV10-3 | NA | TGTGCCATCAGTGAGTCAGCGGACTCCTACGAGCAGTACTTC | CAISESADSYEQYF
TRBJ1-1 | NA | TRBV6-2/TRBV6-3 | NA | TGTGCCAGCAGCTCCCCAGGGTTAAACACTGAAGCTTTCTTT | CASSSPGLNTEAFF
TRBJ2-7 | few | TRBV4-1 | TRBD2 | TGCGCCAGCAGCCAAGGTACAAGCGGGGGGGCCTACGAGCAGTACTTC | CASSQGTSGGAYEQYF
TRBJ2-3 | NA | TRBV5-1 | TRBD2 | TGCGCCAGCAGCCCGGGGGGATGGCAGGGTTCCTCAGATACGCAGTATTTT | CASSPGGWQGSSDTQYF
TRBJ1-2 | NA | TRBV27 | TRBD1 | TGTGCCAGCAGTCCGACCTGGACAGGGTATGGCTACACCTTC | CASSPTWTGYGYTF
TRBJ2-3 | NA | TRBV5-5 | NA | TGTGCCAGCTTCAGAGGACAGCTTAACACAGATACGCAGTATTTT | CASFRGQLNTDTQYF
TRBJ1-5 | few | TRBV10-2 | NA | TGCGCCAGCTCCAACGGGAACAATCAGCCCCAGCATTTT | CASSNGNNQPQHF
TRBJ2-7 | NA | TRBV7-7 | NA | TGTGCCAGCAGCCCCTCCTCGGGAACCTACGAGCAGTACTTC | CASSPSSGTYEQYF
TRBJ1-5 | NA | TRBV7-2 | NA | TGTGCCAGCAGCTTGGCCCTCCAGGGCAATCAGCCCCAGCATTTT | CASSLALQGNQPQHF
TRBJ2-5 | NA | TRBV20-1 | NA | TGCAGTGTCCAGCGCCAAGAGACCCAGTACTTC | CSVQRQETQYF
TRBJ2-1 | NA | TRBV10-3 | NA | TGTGCCATCAGTGACCCGACAGGGGAGGGCTACTACAATGAGCAGTTCTTC | CAISDPTGEGYYNEQFF
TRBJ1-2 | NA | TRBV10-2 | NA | TGCGCCAGCAAGCCCGGGGGGCGGGTGGGTGGCTACACCTTC | CASKPGGRVGGYTF
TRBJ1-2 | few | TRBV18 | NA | TGTGCCAGCTCACCACCGGGACGGATAATAGGGTATGGCTACACCTTC | CASSPPGRIIGYGYTF
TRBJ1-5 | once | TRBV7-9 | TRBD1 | TGTGCCAGCAGCCCGGGACAGGGCAATCAGCCCCAGCATTTT | CASSPGQGNQPQHF
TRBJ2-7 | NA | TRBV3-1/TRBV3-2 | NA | TGTGCCAGCAGCCAAGTAGGGGTAGAATACGAGCAGTACTTC | CASSQVGVEYEQYF
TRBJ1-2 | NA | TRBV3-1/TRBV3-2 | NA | TGTGCCAGCAGCCAAGATTGGGGGCCGTATGGCTACACCTTC | CASSQDWGPYGYTF
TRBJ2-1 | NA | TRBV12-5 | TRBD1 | TGTGCTAGTGGGCGTGACAGGGCGGACAATGAGCAGTTCTTC | CASGRDRADNEQFF
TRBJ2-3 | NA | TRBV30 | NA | TGTGCCTGGAGTGCAGGGCTAGATACGCAGTATTTT | CAWSAGLDTQYF
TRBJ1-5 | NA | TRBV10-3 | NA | TGTGCCATCAGTGAGTCGGGGGCAGGCAACAATCAGCCCCAGCATTTT | CAISESGAGNNQPQHF
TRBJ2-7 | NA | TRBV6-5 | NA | TGTGCCAGCATTAACGGCGTGGGGGGTGGGCAGTACTTC | CASINGVGGGQYF
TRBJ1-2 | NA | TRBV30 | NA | TGTGCCTGGAGTGTATTGACCCATAACTATGGCTACACCTTC | CAWSVLTHNYGYTF
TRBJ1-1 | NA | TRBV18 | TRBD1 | TGTGCCAGCTCACCACTGGACAGGTCCCCTAACACTGAAGCTTTCTTT | CASSPLDRSPNTEAFF
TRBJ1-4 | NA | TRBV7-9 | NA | TGTGCCAGCAGCTTGTATGAAAAACTGTTTTTT | CASSLYEKLFF
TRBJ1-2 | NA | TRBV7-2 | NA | TGTGCCAGCAGCTTCTCCGGGTACTATGGCTACACCTTC | CASSFSGYYGYTF
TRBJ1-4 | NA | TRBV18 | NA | TGTGCCAGCTCACCACAGGGTTTAGCTAATGAAAAACTGTTTTTT | CASSPQGLANEKLFF
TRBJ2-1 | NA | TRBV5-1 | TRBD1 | TGCGCCAGCAGCCGGGGCCCCGGGACAGGTAACAATGAGCAGTTCTTC | CASSRGPGTGNNEQFF
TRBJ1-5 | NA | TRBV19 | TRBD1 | TGTGCCAGTAGCCCTTTAAGGGACAGGGACCATCAGCCCCAGCATTTT | CASSPLRDRDHQPQHF
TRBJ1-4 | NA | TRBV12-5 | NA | TGTGCTAGTGGTTTGGTACGGGAGGGCCCAACTAATGAAAAACTGTTTTTT | CASGLVREGPTNEKLFF
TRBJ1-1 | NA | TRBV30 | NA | TGTGCCTGGAGTGTACGGGGGACTGAAGCTTTCTTT | CAWSVRGTEAFF
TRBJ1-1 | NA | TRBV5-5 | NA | TGTGCCAGCAGCTTGGCGGGGGGACAGAACACTGAAGCTTTCTTT | CASSLAGGQNTEAFF
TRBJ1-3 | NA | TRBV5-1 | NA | TGCGCCAGCAGCTTTGAGGGTTACTCTGGAAACACCATATATTTT | CASSFEGYSGNTIYF
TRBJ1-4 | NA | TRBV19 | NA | TGTGCCAGTAGTTCCGGGACGGGTAATGAAAAACTGTTTTTT | CASSSGTGNEKLFF
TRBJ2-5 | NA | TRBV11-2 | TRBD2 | TGTGCCAGCACCAAAGCGGGGCGGGGGGGTGAGACCCAGTACTTC | CASTKAGRGGETQYF
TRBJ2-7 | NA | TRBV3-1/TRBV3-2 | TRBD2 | TGTGCCAGCAGCCAAACCGGACTAGCCACCTACGAGCAGTACTTC | CASSQTGLATYEQYF
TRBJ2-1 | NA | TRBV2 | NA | TGTGCCACTCACCTCGAGCGGATAACTAATGAGCAGTTCTTC | CATHLERITNEQFF
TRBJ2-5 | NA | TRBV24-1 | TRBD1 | TGTGCCACCGCACAGGGGCAAGAGACCCAGTACTTC | CATAQGQETQYF
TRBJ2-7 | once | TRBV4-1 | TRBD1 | TGCGCCAGCAGCCAACTCCTGATCGGGACAGGGGTTTCCTACGAGCAGTACTTC | CASSQLLIGTGVSYEQYF